This T cell receptor beta chain was profiled in a study of esophageal squamous cell carcinoma under preoperative chemotherapy. Turning to the study itself: TCR repertoires were profiled from both peripheral blood T cells and tumor-infiltrating lymphocytes.

The CDR3 is 14 residues long. From germline, CDR1 is MNHEY and CDR2 SMNVEV (reference sequence). Documented time point: before preoperative PTX-NDP chemotherapy. Patients received paclitaxel-nedaplatin as preoperative chemotherapy before surgery. The study's findings and limits: After treatment, tumor-infiltrating lymphocytes apparently came partly from blood T cells. Paclitaxel-nedaplatin therapy caused immediate, substantial clonotype frequency changes.

About this clonotype itself: Its antigen is currently unknown. The junction shows a germline mismatch at one end, possibly a read error.

TCRdb passed the PCR reads through MiXCR, listing each CDR3 protein once. The sample lists around 14,000 distinct CDR3 sequences, roughly 66% occurring once. Sampling was performed from a patient given preoperative chemotherapy. The chain carries TRBV27 and TRBJ2-3; TRBD2 aligns across 12 bases. The clonotype was recovered from a human donor with esophageal squamous cell carcinoma. The donor label of this sample is uncertain. CDR3 coding DNA: TGTGCCAGCAGTCCCGCTCGGACTAGCGGGACTCTGCTCTTC. Translating gives CASSPARTSGTLLF.